A single sample is the source of the 16 T cell receptor beta chains below, sequenced in a study of HIV-infected patients and healthy controls. Each CDR3 protein gets one entry after TCRdb re-called the 5' RACE reads with MiXCR. There are more than 60,000 distinct CDR3 sequences in the sample; over 15% occur only once, and about 1.5% lies in the top ten. The source material was CD4+ T cells from blood. These receptors came from a human donor in good health.

This clonotype occurred a few times. The V gene is TRBV20-1, the J gene TRBJ1-3, with D possibly matching TRBD1 (6 bases). V lost 3 bases and J 3 bases, leaving 15 bases between the germline ends. Germline-derived CDR1 and CDR2 are DFQATT and SNEGSKA (reference sequence). The CDR3 has 15 amino acids. The CDR3 region has the DNA TGCAGTGCTAGGGGCACGGGGGGCCTTGGAAACACCATATATTTT. As protein: CSARGTGGLGNTIYF.

The rearrangement links TRBV19 to TRBJ1-4, with D possibly matching TRBD1 (6 bases). CDR3 length: 13 residues. Looked up from germline, CDR1 is LNHDA and CDR2 is SQIVND (reference sequence). V lost 7 bases and J 5 bases, leaving 11 bases between the germline ends. The CDR3 bases are TGTGCCAGTATGGGGGCCATAAATGAAAAACTGTTTTTT. Translation: CASMGAINEKLFF.

This clonotype appeared many times. The DNA for the CDR3 is TGTGCCAGCAGTCCTGAGGACAGGAAGAACACTGAAGCTTTCTTT. Translation: CASSPEDRKNTEAFF. This chain joins TRBV5-6 and TRBJ1-1; 7 positions match TRBD1. The length of the CDR3 is 15 residues. Germline trimming cut 5 bases from V and 1 base from J; bases unmatched to any gene: 8. Germline lookup yields CDR1 SGHDT and CDR2 YYEEEE.

This clonotype occurred many times. CDR3 sequence (DNA): TGTGCCAGCTCGCTGCGTCAGGGGGATTACGAGCAGTACTTC. Translated, it gives CASSLRQGDYEQYF. V gene TRBV18 combines with J gene TRBJ2-7, with 7 bases lining up with TRBD1. In germline, CDR1 is KGHSH, CDR2 LQKENI. This CDR3 spans 14 amino acids. Trimming removed 6 bases from V and 4 bases from J; junction bases left unmatched: 9.

This clonotype was counted many times. The chain combines TRBV28 with TRBJ2-1; 11 bases align to TRBD2. With 5 bases clipped from V and 3 bases from J, the junction kept 9 bases outside the gene matches. This CDR3 spans 17 amino acids. The germline V gene encodes CDR1 MDHEN and CDR2 SYDVKM. CDR3 sequence: CASSPRLAGGLYNEQFF. CDR3 coding DNA: TGTGCCAGCAGTCCCCGTCTAGCGGGAGGTCTCTACAATGAGCAGTTCTTC.

The chain is built from TRBV7-8 and TRBJ1-6; D unresolved. The CDR3 totals 13 residues. Per the germline V gene, CDR1 is SGHVS and CDR2 is FQNEAQ. Between the trimmed V and J ends, which lost 2 bases and 6 bases, there was a span of 5 bases. The CDR3 loop is CASSLWGNSPLHF. The CDR3 nucleotides read TGTGCCAGCAGCTTATGGGGTAATTCACCCCTCCACTTT.

This clonotype showed up many times. The CDR3: CAISEPTTGGYTEAFF. CDR3 nucleotide sequence: TGTGCCATCAGTGAACCGACGACAGGGGGTTACACTGAAGCTTTCTTT. The chain uses TRBV10-3 and TRBJ1-1, with 9 positions matching TRBD1. V shed 3 bases and J 3 bases; nucleotides not matched to a gene: 8. The CDR3 has 16 residues. From germline, CDR1 is ENHRY and CDR2 SYGVKD.

This clonotype was seen a few times. The V and J genes are TRBV29-1 and TRBJ1-1; no definite D call. V was cut by 0 bases and J by 3 bases, with 2 bases left in between. The CDR3 has 11 amino acids. Germline-derived CDR1 and CDR2 are SQVTM and ANQGSEA. DNA of the CDR3: TGCAGCGTTGAAGATCACACTGAAGCTTTCTTT. The encoded protein is CSVEDHTEAFF.

This chain joins TRBV4-1 and TRBJ1-4, with D possibly being TRBD1 (5 bases). Per germline, CDR1 MGHRA and CDR2 YSYEKL. The CDR3 is made up of 16 amino acids. Trimming left V 1 base short and J 11 bases short, with 20 bases between. The CDR3 spells CASSQVAGRSFNKLFF. The CDR3 bases are TGCGCCAGCAGCCAAGTGGCGGGGCGCAGTTTCAATAAACTGTTTTTT.

The chain uses TRBV9 and TRBJ2-6; the D gene is possibly TRBD1 (6 bases). V was clipped by 4 bases and J by 4 bases, with 18 bases between them. The CDR3 totals 17 residues. Per germline, CDR1 SGDLS and CDR2 YYNGEE. The CDR3 DNA reads as TGTGCCAGCAGCTTCCGGACAGAGAGCTACGGGGCCAACGTCCTGACTTTC. Amino acids: CASSFRTESYGANVLTF.

In this sample, this clonotype turned up a few times. V usage is TRBV6-5 and J usage is TRBJ1-1; TRBD1 matches at 9 bases. There are 14 residues in the CDR3. Trimming at V came to 5 bases and at J to 10 bases, leaving 11 bases not matched to a gene. In germline, CDR1 is MNHEY, CDR2 SVGAGI. The CDR3 is CASSLQGAKRGAFF. CDR3 nucleotide sequence: TGTGCCAGCAGTCTACAGGGGGCCAAAAGGGGAGCTTTCTTT.

This clonotype appeared a few times. The DNA of the CDR3 is TGCAGCGTACGCACCGAGACACGTAACACTGAAGCTTTCTTT. Its translation: CSVRTETRNTEAFF. The rearrangement joins TRBV29-1 to TRBJ1-1, with unresolved D. The germline V gene has CDR1 SQVTM and CDR2 ANQGSEA. The CDR3 has 14 amino acids. V was clipped by 6 bases and J by 2 bases, with 16 bases between them. The full variable domain, its missing parts supplied by reference TRBV29-1 and TRBJ1-1, is SAVISQKPSRDICQRGTSLTIQCQVDSQVTMMFWYRQQPGQSLTLIATANQGSEATYESGFVIDKFPISRPNLTFSTLTVSNMSPEDSSIYLCSVRTETRNTEAFFGQGTRLTVV.

This clonotype appeared a few times. The rearrangement joins TRBV19 to TRBJ1-1; D uncertain. Germline lookup yields CDR1 LNHDA and CDR2 SQIVND (reference sequence). Deletions cut 7 bases from V and 3 bases from J, with 15 bases between. The CDR3 totals 14 residues. The CDR3 DNA follows: TGTGCCAGTAAACCTTTGGAGACACACACTGAAGCTTTCTTT. As protein: CASKPLETHTEAFF.

This clonotype has ten or more counts. This rearrangement joins TRBV7-3 to TRBJ2-1; perhaps TRBD2 as D (6 bases). The V and J ends lost 5 bases and 7 bases respectively, with 12 bases between them. The CDR3 contains 13 residues. Germline CDR1 reads SGHTA; CDR2 reads FQGTGA. The CDR3 nucleotides are TGTGCCAGCAGCCAGACTAGTAGGAATGAGCAGTTCTTC. Residues: CASSQTSRNEQFF.

This clonotype appeared a few times. CDR3 in DNA: TGTGCCAGCTGCCCGGGACCGCCCTACGAGCAGTACTTC. It is translated as CASCPGPPYEQYF. This chain uses TRBV12-3 or TRBV12-4 with TRBJ2-7, with D possibly called TRBD1 or TRBD2 (5 bases each). Trimming removed 8 bases at V and 2 bases at J, with 13 bases between. The CDR3 is made up of 13 amino acids.

This clonotype was seen at least ten times. V and J are TRBV10-2 and TRBJ2-5, with 7 bases that match TRBD1. The V gene's germline CDR1 is WSHSY and CDR2 SAAADI. J lost 12 bases, V lost 0 bases, and 7 bases had no gene match. The CDR3 is made up of 13 amino acids. The CDR3 spells CASSESHGTAKYF. The CDR3 DNA follows: TGCGCCAGCAGTGAGTCCCATGGGACAGCCAAGTACTTC.